Sequencing of this T cell receptor (beta chain) was carried out in a study of CD8+ T cells in alopecia areata (dated by TCRdb to 2016 to 2019). In terms of the full investigation: Treated patients were enrolled in an open-label pilot trial of oral tofacitinib, 5 to 10 mg twice daily, for moderate-to-severe alopecia areata. Clonality in the scalp was compared among normal scalp (n=4), patchy alopecia areata scalp (n=8), and alopecia totalis/universalis scalp (n=8). TCRbeta CDR3 regions were amplified by immunoSEQ multiplex PCR with 35 Vbeta forward and 13 Jbeta reverse primers. On the human side, TCRbeta sequencing was run on scalp tissue and on sorted CD4+ and CD8+ peripheral blood T cells from healthy controls and from alopecia areata patients with either patchy or totalis/universalis disease. Patients stayed on tofacitinib for 6 to 18 months and then had 6 months of follow-up off drug so that delayed response and recurrence could be assessed. Biopsies were taken from tofacitinib-treated patients at baseline and again at 4 and 24 weeks into treatment, and several of those patients also had a later scalp biopsy. In treated patients, disease severity was measured using the SALT score, which gives the percentage of scalp surface area affected. RNA came from the PAXgene miRNA kit for fixed scalp, the miRNeasy kit for PBMCs, and the RNeasy kit for mouse skin. High-throughput TCRbeta sequencing was used to examine T cell clonal expansion in alopecia areata in both the C3H/HeJ mouse model and human patients.

V is pared back by 1 base and J by 4 bases, with 7 bases lying between the germline termini. The CDR3 starts with the cysteine, ends with the phenylalanine, and has 13 residues. Of all the DNA, just the CDR3 is kept, 39 bases in frame from base 1. The CDR1 and CDR2 encoded by the germline V gene (reference sequence) are SEHNR and FQNEAQ. A remark on this clone: Its antigen specificity is not known. Within one base of it there is no much larger clone, and no base qualities were kept.

The time point label on this specimen signifies: roughly 24 weeks on oral tofacitinib. The meaning of the sample's treatment or condition label: oral pan-JAK inhibitor, 5-10 mg twice daily. From alopecia areata patients, peripheral blood was collected along with lesional scalp punch biopsies. After PBMCs were isolated by density centrifugation and stained for CD3, CD4 and CD8, a FACSAria was used to sort CD4+ and CD8+ T cells. Overall study results and their limits: During tofacitinib treatment, many expanded lesional clones stuck around in both scalp and blood, and this persistence may partly explain why relapse happens after treatment is stopped. Because the treated cohort was small and included a single nonresponder, larger studies are needed to assess links between baseline CD8+ expansion and response. Scalp clonality and the number of expanded CD8+ clones among the top 100 scalp clones were significantly decreased by tofacitinib. TCR sequences shared between patients were less clear than in mice, possibly partly because of HLA diversity in the patient population. Resident alphabeta T cells in normal human skin are also sequenced, complicating scalp TCR repertoire analysis, unlike mouse skin dominated by gammadelta T cells. Higher clonality and more expanded CD8+ clones were observed in lesional scalp than in normal scalp, particularly in alopecia totalis/universalis, a finding suggestive of antigenic drive.

Libraries were built with the immunoSEQ multiplex PCR assay. RNA was extracted from all samples and reverse transcribed into cDNA, which served as template for TCR sequencing. First-strand cDNA was synthesized using SuperScript III with a 2:1 mix of oligo-dT and random hexamers. A synthetic immune receptor repertoire was used to assess amplification bias, and residual bias was removed computationally. Per the source publication's procedure: Raw reads were preprocessed to remove errors, and CDR3 was defined according to IMGT conventions as the region from the conserved cysteine to phenylalanine. Clonality was computed as 1 minus the Shannon entropy, with the entropy normalized by log2 of the number of productive unique TCRs. Scalp TCRbeta sequences were cross-referenced with sorted blood CD4 and CD8 repertoires so that the CD4 or CD8 identity of scalp clones could be inferred. TCRdb provides this immuneACCESS table in a form limited to in-frame rearrangements. Some clones are lacking; in checked studies, under half of them reflect an unresolved V gene, and why the rest are absent is not known. The D gene and trimming were derived from the DNA, and the V and J assignments and clone size from that table. Across this sample there are about 180,000 clones, with roughly 50% seen only once. Of the sample, roughly 10% is held by the ten largest clones.

The rearranged chain carries TRBV7-9 and TRBJ1-1; a tentative D match to TRBD1 spans 5 bases. Sequenced here: CD8+ T cells sorted from blood, sampled at week 24, from a patient treated with tofacitinib. The receptor's source is a human donor with alopecia areata. The DNA sequence reads TGTGCCAGCAGCTTAGGACAGTCCACTGAAGCTTTCTTT. Its product reads: CASSLGQSTEAFF.